This T cell receptor beta chain was captured by sequencing in a study of blood T cell repertoires in COVID-19. Background on the study: Italy, Spain and the United States were the sources of the convalescent and acute COVID-19 samples. The analysed material was cDNA or gDNA that came from T cells, B-cell-depleted T cells, or PBMCs.

V was trimmed by 0 bases and J by 1 base, leaving 7 bases between them. The CDR3 consists of 14 residues. The germline gives CDR1 SGHKS, CDR2 YYEKEE (reference sequence). Authors' data handling: Reference gene primer amplification in the assay estimated nucleated cell counts. Generated by immunoSEQ multiplex PCR, the TCRdb table keeps only in-frame clones and is missing some. V and J calls and clone size are those listed in that table; D and trimming were worked out from the DNA. The sample has 90,000 to 130,000 clones, roughly 70% seen once. This clonotype originated in a woman between 40 and 50 years old with acute or convalescent COVID-19. The genes are TRBV5-5 and TRBJ1-2; D is unresolved. The sample taken for sequencing was peripheral blood. CDR3 sequence reads: CASSLAQINYGYTF. The CDR3 DNA reads TGTGCCAGCAGCTTGGCTCAGATTAACTATGGCTACACCTTC.